Presented here are 5 T cell receptor beta chains from one specimen sequenced in a study of blood T cell repertoires in COVID-19. Measured with immunoSEQ multiplex PCR; TCRdb has only the in-frame clones, and not every one. The repertoire holds about 200,000 clones, roughly 90% seen once, with roughly 8.1% in the top ten. The source material was PBMCs or T cells enriched from blood (not recorded which). The receptors originated from a woman under 30 who had recovered from COVID-19.

This sequence joins TRBV19 and TRBJ1-2, with D unclear. CDR3 length: 13 amino acids. The V gene's germline CDR1 is LNHDA and CDR2 SQIVND (reference sequence). V dropped 2 bases and J dropped 4 bases, with 8 bases sitting between them. DNA of the CDR3: TGTGCCAGTAGTATATCCCAGTCCTATGGCTACACCTTC. It specifies CASSISQSYGYTF.

V and J are TRBV6-6 and TRBJ1-2, with a weak D call TRBD1 (5 bases). This CDR3 contains 10 residues. CDR1 is MNHNY, CDR2 SVGAGI, per germline (reference sequence). Trimming cost V 6 bases and J 6 bases, with 5 bases left between them. DNA of the CDR3: TGTGCCAGCAGAGGGGATGGCTACACCTTC. This gives the protein CASRGDGYTF.

This clone appeared once. The chain uses TRBV20-1 and TRBJ2-1; TRBD2 agrees at 9 bases. CDR1 DFQATT and CDR2 SNEGSKA come from the germline V gene (reference sequence). This CDR3 region has 11 residues. The CDR3 DNA sequence: TGCGGCTTAGCGGGGGCGAATGAGCAGTTCTTC. Protein: CGLAGANEQFF.

CDR3 amino acids: CASSPGTGRIKDYGYTF. The CDR3 nucleotides read TGCGCCAGCAGCCCTGGGACAGGGAGAATCAAGGACTATGGCTACACCTTC. The chain combines TRBV5-1 with TRBJ1-2; 9 bases agree with TRBD1. Germline V CDR1 and CDR2: SGHRS, YFSETQ. V gave up 4 bases and J gave up 3 bases; unmatched junction bases: 13. The CDR3 is 17 amino acids.

In this sample, this clone turned up once. The gene calls are TRBV19 and TRBJ1-2; D ambiguous. V lost 0 bases and J lost 3, with 14 bases in between. This CDR3 is built from 16 residues. Germline CDR1 and CDR2: LNHDA and SQIVND (reference sequence). This CDR3 is CASSIDREVADYGYTF. DNA for the CDR3: TGTGCCAGTAGTATAGATAGGGAGGTAGCAGACTATGGCTACACCTTC.